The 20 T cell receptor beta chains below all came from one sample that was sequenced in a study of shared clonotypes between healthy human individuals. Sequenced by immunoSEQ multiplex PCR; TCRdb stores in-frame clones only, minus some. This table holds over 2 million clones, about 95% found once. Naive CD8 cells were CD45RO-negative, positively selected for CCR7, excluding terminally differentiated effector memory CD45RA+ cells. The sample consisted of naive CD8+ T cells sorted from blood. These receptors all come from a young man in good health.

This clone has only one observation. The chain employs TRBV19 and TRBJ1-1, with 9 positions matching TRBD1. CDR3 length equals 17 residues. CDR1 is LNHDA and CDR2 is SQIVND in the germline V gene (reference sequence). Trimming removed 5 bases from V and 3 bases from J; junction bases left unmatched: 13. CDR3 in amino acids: CASSPWTGDDFDTEAFF. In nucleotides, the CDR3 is TGTGCCAGTAGTCCTTGGACAGGGGATGATTTTGACACTGAAGCTTTCTTT.

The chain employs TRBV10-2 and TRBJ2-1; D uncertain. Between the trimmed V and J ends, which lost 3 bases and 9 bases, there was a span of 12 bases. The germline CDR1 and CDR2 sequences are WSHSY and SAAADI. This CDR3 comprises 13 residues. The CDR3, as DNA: TGCGCCAGCAGTGACCCGGGTGTGACTGAGCAGTTCTTC. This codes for CASSDPGVTEQFF.

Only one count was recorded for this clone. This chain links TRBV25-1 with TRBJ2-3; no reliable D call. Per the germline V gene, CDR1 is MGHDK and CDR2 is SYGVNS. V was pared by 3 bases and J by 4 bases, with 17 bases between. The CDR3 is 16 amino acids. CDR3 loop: CASSEVRAGWPDTQYF. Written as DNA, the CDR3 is TGTGCCAGCAGTGAGGTTCGGGCCGGATGGCCAGATACGCAGTATTTT.

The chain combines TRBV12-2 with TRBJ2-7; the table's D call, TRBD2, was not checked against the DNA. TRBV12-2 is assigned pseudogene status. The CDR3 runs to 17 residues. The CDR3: CASRHTSGRALSYEQYF. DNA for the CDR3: TGTGCAAGTCGCCATACTAGCGGGAGGGCCCTCTCCTACGAGCAGTACTTC.

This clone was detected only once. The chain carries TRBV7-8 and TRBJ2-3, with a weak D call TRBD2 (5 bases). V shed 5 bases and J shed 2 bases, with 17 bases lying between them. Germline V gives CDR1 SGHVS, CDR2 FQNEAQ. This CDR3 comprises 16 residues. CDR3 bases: TGTGCCAGCAGCCTAGAATGGGAAGCGGACACAGATACGCAGTATTTT. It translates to CASSLEWEADTDTQYF.

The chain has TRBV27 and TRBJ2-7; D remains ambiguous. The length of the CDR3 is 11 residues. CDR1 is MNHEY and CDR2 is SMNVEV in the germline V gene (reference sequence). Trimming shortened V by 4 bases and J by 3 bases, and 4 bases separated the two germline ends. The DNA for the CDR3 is TGTGCCAGCAGTTATAACTACGAGCAGTACTTC. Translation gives CASSYNYEQYF.

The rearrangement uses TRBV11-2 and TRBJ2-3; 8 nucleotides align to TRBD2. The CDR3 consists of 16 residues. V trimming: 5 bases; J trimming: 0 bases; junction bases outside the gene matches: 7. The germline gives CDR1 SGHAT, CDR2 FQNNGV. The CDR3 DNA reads TGTGCCAGCAGCCCTCAGGCGGGGGGCAGCACAGATACGCAGTATTTT. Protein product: CASSPQAGGSTDTQYF.

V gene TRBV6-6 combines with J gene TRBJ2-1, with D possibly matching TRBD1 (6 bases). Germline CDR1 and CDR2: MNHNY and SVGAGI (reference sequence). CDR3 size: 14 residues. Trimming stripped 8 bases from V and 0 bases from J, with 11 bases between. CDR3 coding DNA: TGTGCCAGCCGGTTACAGGGCTCCTACAATGAGCAGTTCTTC. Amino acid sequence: CASRLQGSYNEQFF.

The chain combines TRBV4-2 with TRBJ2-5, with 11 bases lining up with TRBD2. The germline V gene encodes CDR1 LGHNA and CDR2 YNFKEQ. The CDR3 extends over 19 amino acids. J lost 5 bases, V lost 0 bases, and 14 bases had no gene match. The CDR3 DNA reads TGTGCCAGCAGCCAAGAAATAGGGCCTAGCGGGAGGCTTTTTGAGACCCAGTACTTC. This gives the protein CASSQEIGPSGRLFETQYF.

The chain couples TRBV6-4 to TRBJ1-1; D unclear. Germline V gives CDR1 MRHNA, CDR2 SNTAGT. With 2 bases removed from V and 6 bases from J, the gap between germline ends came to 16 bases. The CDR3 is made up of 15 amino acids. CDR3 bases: TGTGCCAGCAGTGACAATGCCCAGGTAGGCCCTGAAGCTTTCTTT. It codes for CASSDNAQVGPEAFF.

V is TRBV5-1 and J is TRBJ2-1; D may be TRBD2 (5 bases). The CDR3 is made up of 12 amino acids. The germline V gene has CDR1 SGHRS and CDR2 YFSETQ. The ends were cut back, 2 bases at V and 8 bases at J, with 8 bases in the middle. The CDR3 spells CASSFRGYEQFF. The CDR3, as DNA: TGCGCCAGCAGCTTCAGAGGGTATGAGCAGTTCTTC.

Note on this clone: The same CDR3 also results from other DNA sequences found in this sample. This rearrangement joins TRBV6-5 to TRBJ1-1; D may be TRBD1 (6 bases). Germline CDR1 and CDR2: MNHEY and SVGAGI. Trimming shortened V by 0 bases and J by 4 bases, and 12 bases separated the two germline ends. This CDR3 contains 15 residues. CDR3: CASSYSAGAVTEAFF. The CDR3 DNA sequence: TGTGCCAGCAGTTACTCGGCAGGGGCGGTCACTGAAGCTTTCTTT.

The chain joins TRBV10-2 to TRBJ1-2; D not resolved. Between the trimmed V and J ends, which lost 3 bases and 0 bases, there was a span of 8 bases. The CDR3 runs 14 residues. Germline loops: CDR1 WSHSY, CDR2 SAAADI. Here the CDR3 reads CASSEYLANYGYTF. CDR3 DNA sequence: TGCGCCAGCAGTGAATATCTAGCTAACTATGGCTACACCTTC.

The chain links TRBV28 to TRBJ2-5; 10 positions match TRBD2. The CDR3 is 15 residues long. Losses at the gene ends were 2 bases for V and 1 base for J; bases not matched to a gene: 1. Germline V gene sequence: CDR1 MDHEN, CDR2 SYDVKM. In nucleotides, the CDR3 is TGTGCCAGCAGTTTAACTAGCGGGGTCCAAGAGACCCAGTACTTC. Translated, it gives CASSLTSGVQETQYF. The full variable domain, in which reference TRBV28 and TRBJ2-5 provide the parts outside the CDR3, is DVKVTQSSRYLVKRTGEKVFLECVQDMDHENMFWYRQDPGLGLRLIYFSYDVKMKEKGDIPEGYSVSREKKERFSLILESASTNQTSMYLCASSLTSGVQETQYFGPGTRLLVL.

The CDR3: CASRVERELRTDTQYF. The DNA for the CDR3 is TGCGCCAGCAGGGTTGAGCGGGAGCTCCGCACAGATACGCAGTATTTT. The V and J genes are TRBV4-1 and TRBJ2-3, with TRBD2 matching 8 bases. There are 16 residues in the CDR3. With V trimmed by 6 bases and J by 1 base, 9 bases remained unmatched. Germline V lookup: CDR1 MGHRA, CDR2 YSYEKL.

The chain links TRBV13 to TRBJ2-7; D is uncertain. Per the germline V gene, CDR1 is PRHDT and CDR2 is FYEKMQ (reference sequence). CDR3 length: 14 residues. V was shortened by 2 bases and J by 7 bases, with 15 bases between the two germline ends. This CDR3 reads CASSLLTRPFEQYF. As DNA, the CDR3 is TGTGCCAGCAGCTTACTGACACGACCTTTTGAGCAGTACTTC.

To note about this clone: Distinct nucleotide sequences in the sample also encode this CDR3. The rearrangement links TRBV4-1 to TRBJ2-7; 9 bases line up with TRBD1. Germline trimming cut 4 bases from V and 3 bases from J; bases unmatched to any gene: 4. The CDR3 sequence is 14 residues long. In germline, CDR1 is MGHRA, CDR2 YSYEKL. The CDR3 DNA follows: TGCGCCAGCAGCCCACGGGACAGGGACTACGAGCAGTACTTC. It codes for CASSPRDRDYEQYF.

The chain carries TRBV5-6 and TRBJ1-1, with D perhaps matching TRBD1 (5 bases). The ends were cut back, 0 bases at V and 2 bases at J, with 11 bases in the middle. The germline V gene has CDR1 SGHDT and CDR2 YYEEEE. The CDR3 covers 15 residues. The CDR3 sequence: CASSLEGRENTEAFF. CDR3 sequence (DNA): TGTGCCAGCAGCTTGGAGGGCAGGGAAAACACTGAAGCTTTCTTT.

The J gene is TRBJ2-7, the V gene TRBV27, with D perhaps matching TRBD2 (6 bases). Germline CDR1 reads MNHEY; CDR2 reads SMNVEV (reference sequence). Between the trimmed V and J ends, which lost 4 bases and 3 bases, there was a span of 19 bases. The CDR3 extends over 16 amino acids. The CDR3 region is CASSYLRVLEGYEQYF. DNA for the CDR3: TGTGCCAGCAGTTACCTCCGGGTCCTGGAGGGCTACGAGCAGTACTTC.

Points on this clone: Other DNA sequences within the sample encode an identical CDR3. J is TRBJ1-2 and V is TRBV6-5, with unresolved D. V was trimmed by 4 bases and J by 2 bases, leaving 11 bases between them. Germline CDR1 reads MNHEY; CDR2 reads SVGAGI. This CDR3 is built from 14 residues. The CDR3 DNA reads TGTGCCAGCAGTTCACCGGGCCGAAACTATGGCTACACCTTC. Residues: CASSSPGRNYGYTF.